Each of the 28 T cell receptor beta chains below was sequenced from the same sample in a study of T-cell memory formation after mild COVID-19. MiXCR was run by TCRdb on the 5' RACE reads, yielding one entry per CDR3 protein. This table holds under 450,000 distinct CDR3 sequences, around 14% found once. The sequencing sample was made of PBMCs or a T cell subset sorted from them (not recorded which). The receptors shown here come from a man aged 18 to 30 who had mild COVID-19 (a few samples of this study predate the infection). Cell type and time point are not known.

This clonotype was counted at least ten times. J is TRBJ2-7 and V is TRBV20-1; maybe TRBD2 (6 bases). CDR3 length: 13 residues. Trimming removed 7 bases from V and 4 bases from J, with 17 bases in between. Germline-derived CDR1 and CDR2 are DFQATT and SNEGSKA (reference sequence). CDR3 protein: CSVRGGDLYEQYF. The CDR3 region has the DNA TGCAGTGTGAGAGGCGGGGATCTATACGAGCAGTACTTC.

This clonotype was found a few times. The gene calls are TRBV7-9 and TRBJ1-1; D not resolved. CDR3 size: 13 residues. Trimming removed 4 bases from V and 1 base from J, with 7 bases in between. Germline CDR1 reads SEHNR; CDR2 reads FQNEAQ (reference sequence). CDR3 protein: CASSYDPNTEAFF. The DNA of the CDR3 is TGTGCCAGCAGCTATGATCCGAACACTGAAGCTTTCTTT.

This clonotype was observed a few times. This chain uses TRBV7-9 with TRBJ1-6, with D perhaps matching TRBD1 (5 bases). V lost 4 bases and J lost 9, with 13 bases in between. The CDR3 sequence is 14 residues long. CDR1 and CDR2 from the germline V gene are SEHNR and FQNEAQ (reference sequence). The CDR3 region is CASSYGTPLSPLHF. The DNA of the CDR3 is TGTGCCAGCAGCTATGGGACCCCGCTTTCACCCCTCCACTTT.

This clonotype was detected only a few times. The rearrangement uses TRBV3-1 and TRBJ1-2; tentative D call: TRBD1 (5 bases). V lost 4 bases, J lost 6 bases, and 12 bases lay in between. This CDR3 has 13 amino acids. Germline-derived CDR1 and CDR2 are LGHDT and YNNKEL (reference sequence). This CDR3 is CASSLRVGHGYTF. The CDR3 coding sequence is TGTGCCAGCAGCCTCCGGGTGGGGCATGGCTACACCTTC.

This clonotype occurred a few times. The chain recombines TRBV15 with TRBJ1-2; a possible D gene is TRBD1 (5 bases). The V gene lost 4 bases and the J gene lost 5 bases, with 8 bases spanning the gap. Germline V gives CDR1 LNHNV, CDR2 YYDKDF (reference sequence). CDR3 length equals 12 residues. The CDR3: CATSKTEYGYTF. As DNA, the CDR3 is TGTGCCACCAGCAAGACAGAGTATGGCTACACCTTC. The whole variable domain, filled in from reference TRBV15 and TRBJ1-2, reads DAMVIQNPRYQVTQFGKPVTLSCSQTLNHNVMYWYQQKSSQAPKLLFHYYDKDFNNEADTPDNFQSRRPNTSFCFLDIRSPGLGDTAMYLCATSKTEYGYTFGSGTRLTVV.

This clonotype has at least ten counts. The V gene is TRBV4-2, the J gene TRBJ2-3, with 8 bases matching TRBD2. The V gene end was trimmed by 0 bases and the J gene end by 2 bases; junction bases not matched to a gene: 4. CDR1 is LGHNA, CDR2 YNFKEQ, per germline. CDR3 size: 16 residues. CDR3 sequence reads: CASSQEPAGATDTQYF. The DNA of the CDR3 is TGTGCCAGCAGCCAAGAACCAGCGGGGGCCACAGATACGCAGTATTTT.

This clonotype was picked up a small number of times. The CDR3 DNA is TGTGCCAGCTCTTTGGACAGGGCGACCCCGGAAGCTTTCTTT. Amino acid sequence: CASSLDRATPEAFF. This sequence joins TRBV18 and TRBJ1-1; TRBD1 aligns across 8 bases. The ends lost 6 bases at V and 8 bases at J; junction bases unmatched: 11. This CDR3 has 14 amino acids. Germline V gene data show CDR1 as KGHSH and CDR2 as LQKENI.

This clonotype was seen a handful of times. The V gene is TRBV4-1, the J gene TRBJ2-7; D ambiguous. Germline CDR1 reads MGHRA; CDR2 reads YSYEKL. V was clipped by 4 bases and J by 1 base, with 8 bases between them. The CDR3 spans 13 residues. The CDR3 DNA reads as TGCGCCAGCAGCCCCCGAACTTCCTACGAGCAGTACTTC. Its protein is CASSPRTSYEQYF.

This chain uses TRBV19 with TRBJ1-5, with D uncertain. Trimming removed 1 base at V and 11 bases at J, with 15 bases between. The CDR3 runs 14 residues. CDR1 is LNHDA and CDR2 is SQIVND in the germline V gene (reference sequence). This CDR3 is CASSIGGQLRAQHF. In nucleotides, the CDR3 is TGTGCCAGTAGTATAGGGGGTCAGTTGCGGGCCCAGCATTTT. Full variable domain (rest looked up from reference TRBV19 and TRBJ1-5): DGGITQSPKYLFRKEGQNVTLSCEQNLNHDAMYWYRQDPGQGLRLIYYSQIVNDFQKGDIAEGYSVSREKKESFPLTVTSAQKNPTAFYLCASSIGGQLRAQHFGDGTRLSIL.

The V gene is TRBV15, the J gene TRBJ2-3, with D possibly matching TRBD2 (6 bases). Per the germline V gene, CDR1 is LNHNV and CDR2 is YYDKDF (reference sequence). There are 13 residues in the CDR3. Trimming shortened V by 7 bases and J by 1 base, and 9 bases separated the two germline ends. CDR3 nucleotides: TGTGCCACCATGGGGGGAGGCACAGATACGCAGTATTTT. Translating it yields CATMGGGTDTQYF.

About this clonotype itself: A much larger clone sits a single nucleotide away, making a read error possible. CDR3 region: CASSWTEYGYTF. The CDR3 nucleotides read TGTGCCAGCAGTTGGACAGAATATGGCTACACCTTC. The chain employs TRBV12-3 or TRBV12-4 and TRBJ1-2; tentatively, D is TRBD1 (6 bases). Trimming shortened V by 4 bases and J by 5 bases, and 8 bases separated the two germline ends. This CDR3 comprises 12 residues.

This clonotype has more than one count but fewer than ten. This chain joins TRBV10-3 and TRBJ1-6, with D unresolved. Germline assignment: CDR1 ENHRY and CDR2 SYGVKD. Deletions cut 5 bases from V and 1 base from J, with 9 bases between. The CDR3 has 15 amino acids. The CDR3 bases are TGTGCCATCAGTTTCGGGGATTCCTATAATTCACCCCTCCACTTT. Protein: CAISFGDSYNSPLHF.

This clonotype was picked up many times. This chain links TRBV4-3 with TRBJ2-2, with 13 bases fitting TRBD2. Trimming cost V 1 base and J 1 base; bases outside gene matches: 9. The length of the CDR3 is 20 residues. Germline CDR1 LGHNA, CDR2 YSLEER. The CDR3 sequence is CASSQVLAGGPWENTGELFF. CDR3 nucleotide sequence: TGCGCCAGCAGCCAAGTACTAGCGGGGGGGCCATGGGAGAACACCGGGGAGCTGTTTTTT.

This clonotype came up a few times. The chain joins TRBV20-1 to TRBJ1-1; the match to TRBD1 covers 7 bases. The length of the CDR3 is 12 residues. Germline CDR1 reads DFQATT; CDR2 reads SNEGSKA (reference sequence). Written as DNA, the CDR3 is TGCAGCCACAACAGGGGAAACACTGAAGCTTTCTTT. Protein product: CSHNRGNTEAFF.

The gene calls are TRBV12-3 or TRBV12-4 and TRBJ2-7; TRBD2 matches 8 bases. This CDR3 is built from 15 residues. The V gene end was trimmed by 1 base and the J gene end by 4 bases; junction bases not matched to a gene: 6. This CDR3 reads CASSLGSGAAYEQYF. The CDR3 coding sequence is TGTGCCAGCAGTTTAGGTAGCGGGGCGGCGTACGAGCAGTACTTC.

This chain links TRBV7-9 with TRBJ2-5; 7 nucleotides agree with TRBD1. The length of the CDR3 is 14 residues. The J segment lost 4 bases and the V segment lost 5 bases, leaving 7 bases of the junction unmatched. Germline-derived CDR1 and CDR2 are SEHNR and FQNEAQ (reference sequence). The CDR3 nucleotides read TGTGCCAGCAGCCGACGGCGGACAGGAGAGACCCAGTACTTC. It codes for CASSRRRTGETQYF.

The V gene is TRBV5-6, the J gene TRBJ1-2; TRBD1 matches 8 bases. The CDR3 spans 14 residues. Losses at the gene ends were 4 bases for V and 3 bases for J; bases not matched to a gene: 5. Germline loops: CDR1 SGHDT, CDR2 YYEEEE. For the CDR3, the DNA is TGTGCCAGCAGCCTCAGGGGGCGCGACTATGGCTACACCTTC. This gives the protein CASSLRGRDYGYTF.

This clonotype occurred many times. This chain links TRBV12-3 or TRBV12-4 with TRBJ2-3; the match to TRBD2 covers 12 bases. Trimming cost V 6 bases and J 4 bases; bases outside gene matches: 5. The CDR3 extends over 15 amino acids. The CDR3: CASSSSGGAADTQYF. CDR3 coding DNA: TGTGCCAGCAGCTCTAGCGGGGGGGCCGCAGATACGCAGTATTTT.

The chain uses TRBV29-1 and TRBJ1-2, with a weak D call TRBD1 (6 bases). Looked up from germline, CDR1 is SQVTM and CDR2 is ANQGSEA. V lost 2 bases, J lost 5 bases, and 15 bases lay in between. This CDR3 is 14 amino acids long. CDR3 in amino acids: CSVERGAEGYGYTF. Here the CDR3 DNA reads TGCAGCGTTGAAAGGGGGGCCGAGGGTTATGGCTACACCTTC.

At least ten counts were recorded for this clonotype. CDR3 nucleotides: TGTGCCAGCAGCTTAGTAACAGGAGAGACCCAGTACTTC. Protein: CASSLVTGETQYF. The gene calls are TRBV7-9 and TRBJ2-5, with a weak D call TRBD1 (5 bases). V was clipped by 1 base and J by 4 bases, with 7 bases between them. The CDR3 sequence is 13 residues long. Germline CDR1 and CDR2: SEHNR and FQNEAQ (reference sequence).

This chain links TRBV20-1 with TRBJ2-7, with D maybe TRBD2 (6 bases). V was clipped by 0 bases and J by 2 bases, with 11 bases between them. Germline-derived CDR1 and CDR2 are DFQATT and SNEGSKA (reference sequence). The CDR3 length is 14 residues. The CDR3 nucleotides are TGCAGTGCTAGAGATTTACGGGAGCCCTACGAGCAGTACGTC. Translating it yields CSARDLREPYEQYV.

This clonotype was counted only a few times. This rearrangement joins TRBV6-1 to TRBJ1-3; D remains ambiguous. Deletions cut 4 bases from V and 0 bases from J, with 7 bases between. Looked up from germline, CDR1 is MNHNS and CDR2 is SASEGT. The CDR3 sequence is 14 residues long. The CDR3 loop is CASSAGGSGNTIYF. The CDR3 bases are TGTGCCAGCAGTGCGGGTGGCTCTGGAAACACCATATATTTT.

This clonotype has ten or more counts. The chain recombines TRBV4-3 with TRBJ2-3, with D possibly matching TRBD2 (5 bases). The CDR3 runs to 17 residues. Germline CDR1 reads LGHNA; CDR2 reads YSLEER. V lost 1 base to trimming and J lost 0 bases, with 14 bases between them. CDR3 region: CASSQGLPGSSTDTQYF. The CDR3 bases are TGCGCCAGCAGCCAAGGACTACCGGGGTCCAGCACAGATACGCAGTATTTT.

This clonotype has at least ten counts. The chain links TRBV5-1 to TRBJ2-5, with D hard to call. CDR1 is SGHRS and CDR2 is YFSETQ in the germline V gene. V lost 0 bases and J 1 base, leaving 10 bases between the germline ends. The CDR3 is 15 amino acids. The DNA for the CDR3 is TGCGCCAGCAGCTTGGCCGCGAATTCCCAAGAGACCCAGTACTTC. This codes for CASSLAANSQETQYF.

The chain is built from TRBV6-5 and TRBJ2-4, with 7 nucleotides matching TRBD2. Trimming at V came to 4 bases and at J to 1 base, leaving 4 bases not matched to a gene. The CDR3 contains 15 residues. CDR1 and CDR2 from the germline V gene are MNHEY and SVGAGI. For the CDR3, the DNA is TGTGCCAGCAGTTTGGGGCGGGGGGCCAAAAACATTCAGTACTTC. It specifies CASSLGRGAKNIQYF.

At least ten counts were recorded for this clonotype. The CDR3 is CASSPWTGLTEQYF. The CDR3 DNA is TGTGCCAGCAGCCCCTGGACAGGGTTGACCGAGCAGTACTTC. The V gene is TRBV6-2 or TRBV6-3, the J gene TRBJ2-7; 8 bases fit TRBD1. V shed 6 bases, J shed 6 bases, and the junction held 10 bases outside the gene matches. The CDR3 has 14 amino acids. In germline, CDR1 is MNHEY, CDR2 SVGEGT.

In this sample, this clonotype turned up a few times. V usage is TRBV3-1 and J usage is TRBJ2-5; 7 nucleotides agree with TRBD1. V lost 5 bases, J lost 3 bases, and 3 bases stayed unmatched. Germline V gene sequence: CDR1 LGHDT, CDR2 YNNKEL (reference sequence). The CDR3 is made up of 13 amino acids. CDR3 sequence: CASSYRGEETQYF. The CDR3, as DNA: TGTGCCAGCAGCTACAGGGGTGAAGAGACCCAGTACTTC.

This clonotype has just a few counts. This chain connects TRBV4-3 to TRBJ1-3, with a possible D match to TRBD1 (5 bases). Germline-derived CDR1 and CDR2 are LGHNA and YSLEER. The V and J ends lost 1 base and 0 bases respectively, with 10 bases between them. The CDR3 has 16 amino acids. CDR3 in amino acids: CASSQGDRNSGNTIYF. For the CDR3, the DNA is TGCGCCAGCAGCCAAGGGGACCGTAACTCTGGAAACACCATATATTTT.